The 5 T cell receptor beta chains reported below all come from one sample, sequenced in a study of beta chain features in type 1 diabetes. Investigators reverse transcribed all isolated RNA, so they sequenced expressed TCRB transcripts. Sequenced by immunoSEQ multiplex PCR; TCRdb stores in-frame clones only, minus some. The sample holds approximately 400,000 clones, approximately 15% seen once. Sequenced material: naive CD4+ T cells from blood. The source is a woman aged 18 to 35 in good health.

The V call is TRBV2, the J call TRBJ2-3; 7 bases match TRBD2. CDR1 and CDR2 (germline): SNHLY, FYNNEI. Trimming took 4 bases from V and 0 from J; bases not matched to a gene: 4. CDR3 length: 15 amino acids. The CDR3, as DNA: TGTGCCAGCAGTGCCCAGACTAGCAGCACAGATACGCAGTATTTT. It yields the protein CASSAQTSSTDTQYF.

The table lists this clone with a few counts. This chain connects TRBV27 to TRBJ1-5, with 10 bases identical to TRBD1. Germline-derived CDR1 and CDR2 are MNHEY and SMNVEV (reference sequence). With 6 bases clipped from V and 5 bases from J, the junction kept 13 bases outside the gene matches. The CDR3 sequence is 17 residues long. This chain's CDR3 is CASRLRTGGLIDQPQHF. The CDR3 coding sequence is TGTGCCAGCAGGTTGAGGACAGGGGGATTAATTGATCAGCCCCAGCATTTT.

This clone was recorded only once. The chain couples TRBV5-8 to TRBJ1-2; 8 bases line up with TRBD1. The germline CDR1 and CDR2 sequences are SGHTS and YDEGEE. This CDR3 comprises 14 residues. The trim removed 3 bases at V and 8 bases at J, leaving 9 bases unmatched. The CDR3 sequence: CASSWSDRGRGYTF. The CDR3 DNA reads TGTGCCAGCAGCTGGAGCGACAGGGGAAGAGGCTACACCTTC.

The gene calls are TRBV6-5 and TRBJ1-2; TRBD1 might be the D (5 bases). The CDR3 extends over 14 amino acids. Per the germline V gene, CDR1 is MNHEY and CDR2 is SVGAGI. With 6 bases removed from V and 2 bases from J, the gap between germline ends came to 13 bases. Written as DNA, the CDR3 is TGTGCCAGCAGCAGGGCGGGGGGGAACTATGGCTACACCTTC. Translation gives CASSRAGGNYGYTF.

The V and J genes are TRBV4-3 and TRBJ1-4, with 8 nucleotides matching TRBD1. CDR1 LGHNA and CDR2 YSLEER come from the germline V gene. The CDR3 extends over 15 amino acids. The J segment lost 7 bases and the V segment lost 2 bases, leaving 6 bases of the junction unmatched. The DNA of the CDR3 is TGCGCCAGCAGCCAATGGACAGGGAATATTGAAAAACTGTTTTTT. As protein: CASSQWTGNIEKLFF.